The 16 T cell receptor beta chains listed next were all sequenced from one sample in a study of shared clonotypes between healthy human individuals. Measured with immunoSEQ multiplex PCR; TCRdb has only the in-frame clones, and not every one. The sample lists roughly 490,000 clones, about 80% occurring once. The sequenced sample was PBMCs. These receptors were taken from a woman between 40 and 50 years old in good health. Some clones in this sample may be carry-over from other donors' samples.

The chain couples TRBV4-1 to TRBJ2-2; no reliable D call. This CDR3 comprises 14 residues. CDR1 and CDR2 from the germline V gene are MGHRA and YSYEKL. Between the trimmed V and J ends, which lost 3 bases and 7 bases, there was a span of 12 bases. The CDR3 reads CASSQTISYGELFF. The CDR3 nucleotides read TGCGCCAGCAGCCAGACCATTAGCTACGGGGAGCTGTTTTTT.

This chain's CDR3 is CASGGDRGPYNEQFF. The CDR3 nucleotides read TGTGCCAGCGGAGGGGACAGGGGGCCCTACAATGAGCAGTTCTTC. The J gene is TRBJ2-1, the V gene TRBV6-1; 12 bases agree with TRBD1. J was trimmed by 2 bases and V by 8 bases; bases with no gene match: 4. The CDR3 runs 15 residues. CDR1 and CDR2 from the germline V gene are MNHNS and SASEGT.

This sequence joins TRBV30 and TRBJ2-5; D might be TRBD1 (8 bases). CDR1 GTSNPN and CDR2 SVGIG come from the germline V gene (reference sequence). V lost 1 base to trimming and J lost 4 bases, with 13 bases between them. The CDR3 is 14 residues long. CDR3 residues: CAWSGQGRGETQYF. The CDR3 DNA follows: TGTGCCTGGAGTGGACAGGGGAGGGGAGAGACCCAGTACTTC. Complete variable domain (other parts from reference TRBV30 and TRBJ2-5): SQTIHQWPATLVQPVGSPLSLECTVEGTSNPNLYWYRQAAGRGLQLLFYSVGIGQISSEVPQNLSASRPQDRQFILSSKKLLLSDSGFYLCAWSGQGRGETQYFGPGTRLLVL.

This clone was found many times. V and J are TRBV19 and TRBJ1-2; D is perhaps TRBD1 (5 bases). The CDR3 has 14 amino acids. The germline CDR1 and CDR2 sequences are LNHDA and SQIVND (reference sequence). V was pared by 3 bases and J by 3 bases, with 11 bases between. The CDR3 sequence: CASSISGVDYGYTF. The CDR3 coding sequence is TGTGCCAGTAGTATCTCGGGGGTCGACTATGGCTACACCTTC.

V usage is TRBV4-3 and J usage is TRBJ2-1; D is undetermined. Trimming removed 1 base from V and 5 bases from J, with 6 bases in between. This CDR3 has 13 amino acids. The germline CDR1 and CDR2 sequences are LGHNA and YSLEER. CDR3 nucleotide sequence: TGCGCCAGCAGCCAAGCCGGACACAATGAGCAGTTCTTC. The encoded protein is CASSQAGHNEQFF.

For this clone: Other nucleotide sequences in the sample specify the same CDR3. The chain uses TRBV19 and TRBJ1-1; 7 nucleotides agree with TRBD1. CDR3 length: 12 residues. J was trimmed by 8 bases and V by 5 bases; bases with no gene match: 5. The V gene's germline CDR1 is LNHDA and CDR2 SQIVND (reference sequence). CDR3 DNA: TGTGCCAGTAGTCCGAGGGACAGAGAAGCTTTCTTT. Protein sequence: CASSPRDREAFF. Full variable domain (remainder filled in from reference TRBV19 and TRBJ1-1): DGGITQSPKYLFRKEGQNVTLSCEQNLNHDAMYWYRQDPGQGLRLIYYSQIVNDFQKGDIAEGYSVSREKKESFPLTVTSAQKNPTAFYLCASSPRDREAFFGQGTRLTVV.

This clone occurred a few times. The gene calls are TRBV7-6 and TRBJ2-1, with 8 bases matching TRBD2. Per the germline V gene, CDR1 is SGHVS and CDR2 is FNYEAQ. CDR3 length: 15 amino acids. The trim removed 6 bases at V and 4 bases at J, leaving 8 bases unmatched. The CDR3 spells CASRPGGLVYNEQFF. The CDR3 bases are TGTGCCAGCAGACCTGGGGGACTAGTGTACAATGAGCAGTTCTTC.

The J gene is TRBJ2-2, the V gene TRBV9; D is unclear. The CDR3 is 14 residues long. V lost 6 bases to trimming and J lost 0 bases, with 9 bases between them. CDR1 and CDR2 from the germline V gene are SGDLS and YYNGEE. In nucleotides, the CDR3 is TGTGCCAGCACTAATGGGCCGAACACCGGGGAGCTGTTTTTT. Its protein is CASTNGPNTGELFF. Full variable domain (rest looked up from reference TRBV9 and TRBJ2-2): DSGVTQTPKHLITATGQRVTLRCSPRSGDLSVYWYQQSLDQGLQFLIQYYNGEERAKGNILERFSAQQFPDLHSELNLSSLELGDSALYFCASTNGPNTGELFFGEGSRLTVL.

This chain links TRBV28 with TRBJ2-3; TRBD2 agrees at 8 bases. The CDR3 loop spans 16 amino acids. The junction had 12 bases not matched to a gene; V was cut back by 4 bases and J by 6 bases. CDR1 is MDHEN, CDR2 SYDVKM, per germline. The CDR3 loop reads CASSSTGGPNPDTQYF. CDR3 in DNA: TGTGCCAGCAGTTCCACGGGAGGGCCTAATCCCGATACGCAGTATTTT.

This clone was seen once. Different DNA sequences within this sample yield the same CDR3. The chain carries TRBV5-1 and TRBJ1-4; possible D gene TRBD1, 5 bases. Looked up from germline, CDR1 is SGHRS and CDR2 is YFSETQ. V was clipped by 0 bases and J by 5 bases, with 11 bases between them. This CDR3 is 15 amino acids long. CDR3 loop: CASSLVGTVNEKLFF. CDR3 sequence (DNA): TGCGCCAGCAGCTTGGTCGGGACCGTGAATGAAAAACTGTTTTTT.

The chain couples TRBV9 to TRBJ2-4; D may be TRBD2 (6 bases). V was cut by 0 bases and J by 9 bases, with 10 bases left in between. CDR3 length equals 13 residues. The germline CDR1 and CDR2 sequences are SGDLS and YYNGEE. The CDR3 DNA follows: TGTGCCAGCAGCGTAGGGGAGGCTGGCATTCAGTACTTC. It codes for CASSVGEAGIQYF.

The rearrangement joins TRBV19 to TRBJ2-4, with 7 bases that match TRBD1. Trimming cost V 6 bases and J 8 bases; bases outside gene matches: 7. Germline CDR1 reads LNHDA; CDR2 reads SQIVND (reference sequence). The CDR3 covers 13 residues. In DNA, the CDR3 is TGTGCCAGTAGCGGACAGGTCCGGGACATTCAGTACTTC. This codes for CASSGQVRDIQYF.

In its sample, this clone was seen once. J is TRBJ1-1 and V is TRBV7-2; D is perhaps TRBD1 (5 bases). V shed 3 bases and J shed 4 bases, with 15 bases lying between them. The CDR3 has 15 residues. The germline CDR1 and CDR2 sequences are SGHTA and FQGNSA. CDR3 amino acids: CASSFQVWGGTEAFF. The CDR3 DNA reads TGTGCCAGCAGCTTTCAGGTCTGGGGGGGCACTGAAGCTTTCTTT. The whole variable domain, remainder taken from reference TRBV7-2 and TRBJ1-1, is GAGVSQSPSNKVTEKGKDVELRCDPISGHTALYWYRQSLGQGLEFLIYFQGNSAPDKSGLPSDRFSAERTGGSVSTLTIQRTQQEDSAVYLCASSFQVWGGTEAFFGQGTRLTVV.

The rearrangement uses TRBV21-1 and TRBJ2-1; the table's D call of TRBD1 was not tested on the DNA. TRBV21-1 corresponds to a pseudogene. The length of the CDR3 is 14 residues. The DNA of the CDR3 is TGTGCCAGCACTCGGGACAACTCCTACAATGAGCAGTTCTTC. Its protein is CASTRDNSYNEQFF.

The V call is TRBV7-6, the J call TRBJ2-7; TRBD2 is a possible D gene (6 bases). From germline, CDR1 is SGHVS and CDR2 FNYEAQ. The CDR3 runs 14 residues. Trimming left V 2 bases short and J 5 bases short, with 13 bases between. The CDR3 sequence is CASSLSPGVHEQYF. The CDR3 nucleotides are TGTGCCAGCAGCTTATCGCCGGGGGTCCACGAGCAGTACTTC.

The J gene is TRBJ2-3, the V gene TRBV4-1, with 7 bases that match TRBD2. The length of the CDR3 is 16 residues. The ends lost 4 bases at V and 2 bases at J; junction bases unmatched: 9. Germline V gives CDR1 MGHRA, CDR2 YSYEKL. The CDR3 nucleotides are TGCGCCAGCAGCCTGTTCGCCAGCGGGACCACAGATACGCAGTATTTT. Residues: CASSLFASGTTDTQYF.